One sample yielded the 29 T cell receptor beta chains listed below, sequenced in a study of PD-L1 blockade in urothelial cancer. Assay used: immunoSEQ multiplex PCR; TCRdb lists only in-frame clones, some missing. The sample has 50,000 or so clones, roughly 77% seen once; the top ten hold approximately 3.6%. The sample in question was PBMCs, obtained around atezolizumab (anti-PD-L1) treatment. These receptors came from a man between 65 and 79 years old with urothelial cancer.

The chain combines TRBV4-1 with TRBJ1-6; D remains unclear. The ends were cut back, 0 bases at V and 14 bases at J, with 5 bases in the middle. The CDR3 has 11 amino acids. CDR1 is MGHRA, CDR2 YSYEKL, per germline. The CDR3, as DNA: TGCGCCAGCAGCCAAGATAGCACCCTCCACTTT. It yields the protein CASSQDSTLHF.

The chain has TRBV15 and TRBJ1-3; 8 bases are shared with TRBD1. The CDR3 has 15 amino acids. With V trimmed by 0 bases and J by 7 bases, 5 bases remained unmatched. CDR1 is LNHNV, CDR2 YYDKDF, per germline (reference sequence). As DNA, the CDR3 is TGTGCCACCAGCAGAGAAGGACAGGGTACCAACACCATATATTTT. Protein sequence: CATSREGQGTNTIYF.

The chain joins TRBV28 to TRBJ1-2; 10 bases are a match to TRBD1. The CDR3 runs to 14 residues. Germline lookup yields CDR1 MDHEN and CDR2 SYDVKM. After removal of 2 bases from V and 8 bases from J, the junction contained 5 bases not matched to a gene. Here the CDR3 DNA reads TGTGCCAGCAGTTTACTAGGACAGGGGGGAGGCTACACCTTC. This codes for CASSLLGQGGGYTF.

J is TRBJ2-1 and V is TRBV7-9; 7 positions match TRBD1. The CDR3 has 17 residues. V lost 5 bases, J lost 0 bases, and 10 bases stayed unmatched. Germline CDR1 reads SEHNR; CDR2 reads FQNEAQ (reference sequence). As DNA, the CDR3 is TGTGCCAGCAGCGGACGGACAGGCCAAACCTCCTACAATGAGCAGTTCTTC. Translating it yields CASSGRTGQTSYNEQFF.

V is TRBV5-6 and J is TRBJ1-1; D is perhaps TRBD1 (5 bases). V was clipped by 5 bases and J by 2 bases, with 10 bases between them. The CDR3 is made up of 13 amino acids. Looked up from germline, CDR1 is SGHDT and CDR2 is YYEEEE. The CDR3 is CASSLGPNTEAFF. Here the CDR3 DNA reads TGTGCCAGCAGTCTGGGGCCCAACACTGAAGCTTTCTTT.

The rearrangement joins TRBV27 to TRBJ1-4, with 10 bases identical to TRBD1. The trim removed 6 bases at V and 1 base at J, leaving 14 bases unmatched. Germline V gene data show CDR1 as MNHEY and CDR2 as SMNVEV (reference sequence). The CDR3 is 19 residues long. The CDR3 is CASSPPGRQGAGTNEKLFF. CDR3 nucleotides: TGTGCCAGCAGCCCCCCGGGGAGACAGGGGGCAGGAACTAATGAAAAACTGTTTTTT.

V and J are TRBV10-3 and TRBJ2-6, with D perhaps matching TRBD1 (5 bases). Germline lookup yields CDR1 ENHRY and CDR2 SYGVKD. There are 15 residues in the CDR3. V was trimmed by 5 bases and J by 0 bases, leaving 8 bases between them. Here the CDR3 DNA reads TGTGCCATCAGTCGACAGAGCTCTGGGGCCAACGTCCTGACTTTC. Translation gives CAISRQSSGANVLTF.

The gene calls are TRBV18 and TRBJ2-7, with D possibly matching TRBD1 (5 bases). Looked up from germline, CDR1 is KGHSH and CDR2 is LQKENI. The CDR3 consists of 14 residues. Trimming shortened V by 3 bases and J by 3 bases, and 12 bases separated the two germline ends. CDR3 bases: TGTGCCAGCTCACCGACAGCTGAAGTCTACGAGCAGTACTTC. Its protein product is CASSPTAEVYEQYF.

The rearrangement uses TRBV15 and TRBJ1-3; D not certain. The ends were cut back, 4 bases at V and 0 bases at J, with 10 bases in the middle. Germline values: CDR1 LNHNV, CDR2 YYDKDF (reference sequence). The CDR3 is 15 amino acids. The CDR3 DNA is TGTGCCACCAGCATAGGCGGAACCTCTGGAAACACCATATATTTT. The encoded protein is CATSIGGTSGNTIYF. Full variable domain (outside the CDR3, taken from reference TRBV15 and TRBJ1-3): DAMVIQNPRYQVTQFGKPVTLSCSQTLNHNVMYWYQQKSSQAPKLLFHYYDKDFNNEADTPDNFQSRRPNTSFCFLDIRSPGLGDTAMYLCATSIGGTSGNTIYFGEGSWLTVV.

This clone is a singleton in its sample. The chain carries TRBV6-1 and TRBJ2-1, with 10 bases that match TRBD2. The CDR3 length is 17 residues. CDR1 is MNHNS and CDR2 is SASEGT in the germline V gene. V trimming: 4 bases; J trimming: 3 bases; junction bases outside the gene matches: 9. The CDR3 DNA sequence: TGTGCCAGCAGTGCCAGTCGACTAGCGGGTAACTACAATGAGCAGTTCTTC. It translates to CASSASRLAGNYNEQFF.

This rearrangement joins TRBV5-1 to TRBJ2-7; a possible D gene is TRBD2 (6 bases). Germline CDR1 reads SGHRS; CDR2 reads YFSETQ. This CDR3 spans 15 amino acids. Trimming took off 6 bases at V and 0 bases at J, with 16 bases between the two ends. The CDR3 DNA reads TGCGCCAGCACCCCCGGGGACTCACGCTCCTACGAGCAGTACTTC. It encodes CASTPGDSRSYEQYF.

The J gene is TRBJ2-1, the V gene TRBV27; 13 bases are a match to TRBD2. V lost 5 bases, J lost 0 bases, and 13 bases stayed unmatched. Germline V lookup: CDR1 MNHEY, CDR2 SMNVEV (reference sequence). The CDR3 loop spans 20 amino acids. In nucleotides, the CDR3 is TGTGCCAGCAGTCTCCGCGGACTAGCGGGGGCTATTAGCTCCTACAATGAGCAGTTCTTC. Translated, it gives CASSLRGLAGAISSYNEQFF.

This clone was seen more than once but under ten times. V and J are TRBV29-1 and TRBJ2-1; TRBD1 matches 8 bases. V lost 4 bases, J lost 7 bases, and 9 bases stayed unmatched. Germline V lookup: CDR1 SQVTM, CDR2 ANQGSEA. The CDR3 is 14 residues long. Here the CDR3 DNA reads TGCAGCGTTGTTAAACAGGGGGTGAGGAATGAGCAGTTCTTC. Its translation: CSVVKQGVRNEQFF.

J is TRBJ2-7 and V is TRBV7-2; 15 bases map to TRBD2. The germline CDR1 and CDR2 sequences are SGHTA and FQGNSA. V shed 5 bases and J 4 bases; nucleotides not matched to a gene: 6. The CDR3 has 16 amino acids. CDR3 in amino acids: CASSNRGTSGRYEQYF. Written as DNA, the CDR3 is TGTGCCAGCAGCAATAGGGGGACTAGCGGGAGGTACGAGCAGTACTTC.

The V call is TRBV4-3, the J call TRBJ1-5; D unclear. The CDR3 contains 13 residues. V was pared by 1 base and J by 6 bases, with 7 bases between. CDR1 and CDR2 (germline): LGHNA, YSLEER. CDR3 DNA: TGCGCCAGCAGCCAAGCAGTTCGTCAGCCCCAGCATTTT. As protein: CASSQAVRQPQHF.

The chain uses TRBV14 and TRBJ2-2; perhaps TRBD1 as D (6 bases). The V and J ends lost 4 bases and 6 bases respectively, with 18 bases between them. CDR1 is SGHDN, CDR2 FVKESK, per germline. This CDR3 region has 16 residues. The CDR3 is CASSLYRVSSAGELFF. The DNA for the CDR3 is TGTGCCAGCAGCCTCTACAGGGTTTCCAGTGCCGGGGAGCTGTTTTTT.

This clone has a single count. The V call is TRBV14, the J call TRBJ2-7, with a possible D match to TRBD1 (5 bases). Trimming cost V 0 bases and J 4 bases, with 19 bases left between them. The CDR3 is 17 residues long. The V gene's germline CDR1 is SGHDN and CDR2 FVKESK. In DNA, the CDR3 is TGTGCCAGCAGCCAAGATCTTCCAGGGCTGCTTTCTTACGAGCAGTACTTC. Translated, it gives CASSQDLPGLLSYEQYF.

J is TRBJ2-3 and V is TRBV25-1, with 8 bases aligning to TRBD1. This CDR3 is 14 amino acids long. Per germline, CDR1 MGHDK and CDR2 SYGVNS. Losses at the gene ends were 3 bases for V and 5 bases for J; bases not matched to a gene: 4. The CDR3 loop is CASSDLQGEDTQYF. The CDR3, as DNA: TGTGCCAGCAGTGATTTACAGGGGGAAGATACGCAGTATTTT.

The chain joins TRBV5-1 to TRBJ1-1, with D maybe TRBD1 (6 bases). Per germline, CDR1 SGHRS and CDR2 YFSETQ. This CDR3 is built from 13 residues. The V end lost 6 bases, the J end lost 3 bases, and 12 bases lay between the germline ends. The DNA for the CDR3 is TGCGCCAGCAAAACCCACAGGGACACTGAAGCTTTCTTT. Translating gives CASKTHRDTEAFF.

The chain couples TRBV15 to TRBJ2-7, with TRBD1 matching over 7 bases. This CDR3 has 15 amino acids. Germline lookup yields CDR1 LNHNV and CDR2 YYDKDF (reference sequence). V was pared by 1 base and J by 3 bases, with 6 bases of the junction left unmatched. CDR3 DNA: TGTGCCACCAGCAGAGCCAGGACAGGCCACTACGAGCAGTACTTC. This codes for CATSRARTGHYEQYF.

The J gene is TRBJ2-1, the V gene TRBV27, with D perhaps matching TRBD2 (5 bases). This CDR3 comprises 14 residues. Trimming cost V 2 bases and J 2 bases, with 7 bases left between them. In germline, CDR1 is MNHEY, CDR2 SMNVEV (reference sequence). The CDR3 is CASSLDYTYNEQFF. CDR3 nucleotides: TGTGCCAGCAGTTTAGACTATACCTACAATGAGCAGTTCTTC.

This rearrangement joins TRBV7-8 to TRBJ1-1, with D possibly TRBD1 on 5 matching bases. Germline V gene lookup returns CDR1 SGHVS and CDR2 FQNEAQ. Trimming removed 3 bases at V and 9 bases at J, with 11 bases between. The CDR3 is made up of 12 amino acids. This CDR3 reads CASSLSEGKAFF. Written as DNA, the CDR3 is TGTGCCAGCAGCTTGTCGGAGGGGAAAGCTTTCTTT.

The V gene is TRBV7-9, the J gene TRBJ1-6, with TRBD1 as a possible D gene (5 bases). The V gene's germline CDR1 is SEHNR and CDR2 FQNEAQ (reference sequence). The CDR3 consists of 16 residues. V dropped 1 base and J dropped 4 bases, with 11 bases sitting between them. DNA for the CDR3: TGTGCCAGCAGCTTAGGCGGGACTCTTTATAATTCACCCCTCCACTTT. Translating it yields CASSLGGTLYNSPLHF.

This clone was detected only a few times. J is TRBJ1-2 and V is TRBV28, with a tentative D call TRBD1 (5 bases). V lost 3 bases and J lost 4, with 21 bases in between. This CDR3 spans 17 amino acids. CDR1 is MDHEN, CDR2 SYDVKM, per germline. CDR3: CASSLVGGTGQLYGYTF. CDR3 coding DNA: TGTGCCAGCAGTTTGGTAGGTGGCACAGGTCAACTCTATGGCTACACCTTC.

This clone was counted only a few times. The V gene is TRBV6-5, the J gene TRBJ2-5, with TRBD2 as a possible D gene (5 bases). Germline V gene data show CDR1 as MNHEY and CDR2 as SVGAGI. The CDR3 covers 14 residues. The V end lost 9 bases, the J end lost 1 base, and 15 bases lay between the germline ends. CDR3 in amino acids: CASSVSGAQETQYF. In DNA form, the CDR3 reads TGTGCCAGTTCCGTGAGCGGAGCCCAAGAGACCCAGTACTTC.

The gene calls are TRBV5-6 and TRBJ2-1, with D possibly matching TRBD2 (5 bases). The V and J ends lost 5 bases and 0 bases respectively, with 15 bases between them. This CDR3 comprises 16 residues. The V gene's germline CDR1 is SGHDT and CDR2 YYEEEE. The CDR3 loop reads CASSPDTGSSYNEQFF. Here the CDR3 DNA reads TGTGCCAGCAGTCCTGACACTGGGAGCTCCTACAATGAGCAGTTCTTC.

This clone was detected a few times. The chain employs TRBV18 and TRBJ1-1; no clear D. Trimming took 6 bases from V and 8 from J, leaving 16 bases between them. Germline V gene sequence: CDR1 KGHSH, CDR2 LQKENI. CDR3 length: 13 residues. The DNA for the CDR3 is TGTGCCAGCTCCTCCCGACATTACGGAGAAGCTTTCTTT. It specifies CASSSRHYGEAFF.

The chain has TRBV5-4 and TRBJ2-1; D is ambiguous. The CDR3 totals 13 residues. The V gene lost 1 base and the J gene lost 5 bases, with 7 bases spanning the gap. Germline CDR1 SGHNT, CDR2 YYREEE (reference sequence). The DNA of the CDR3 is TGTGCCAGCAGCTTGACGCCGGACAATGAGCAGTTCTTC. Translating gives CASSLTPDNEQFF.

The chain recombines TRBV5-1 with TRBJ2-3; maybe TRBD1 (6 bases). V was trimmed by 2 bases and J by 6 bases, leaving 19 bases between them. The CDR3 consists of 16 residues. The germline V gene has CDR1 SGHRS and CDR2 YFSETQ. Here the CDR3 reads CASSFRGRGSSDTQYF. Written as DNA, the CDR3 is TGCGCCAGCAGCTTCAGGGGCAGGGGTTCTTCGGATACGCAGTATTTT.